This T cell receptor beta chain was sequenced in a study of CD8 T cells in ankylosing spondylitis. Study-level results: Within matched ankylosing spondylitis synovial fluid, disease-linked clones were reportedly significantly enriched. Disease-linked clones displayed a CD8+ phenotype and appeared relatively rarely in peripheral blood. Reactive arthritis synovial fluid and blood were previously reported to contain some motif variants. What seemed typical of ankylosing spondylitis blood was a TCR beta motif built from about 8 highly homologous variants.

Trimming stripped 5 bases from V and 5 bases from J, with 18 bases between. This CDR3 comprises 15 residues. CDR1 and CDR2 (germline): MDHEN, SYDVKM. One entry per CDR3 protein, called by TCRdb with MiXCR from the 5' RACE reads. The sample shows 700,000 or so distinct CDR3 sequences, about 20% of them seen only once. With respect to this clonotype: Its target is not known.

The rearrangement joins TRBV28 to TRBJ2-5; maybe TRBD1 (7 bases). This receptor was taken from a male donor with ankylosing spondylitis. Sequenced sample: blood, either unsorted or a sorted T cell fraction (not recorded which). CDR3 bases: TGTGCCAGCAGTGGAGGGGGCCGGGCTTACGAGACCCAGTACTTC. This encodes CASSGGGRAYETQYF.